A selection of T cell receptor beta chains follows, all from one sample in a study of blood T cells in healthy people across ages. MiXCR, run by TCRdb on the 5' RACE reads, gives a single entry per CDR3 protein. The data show about a million distinct CDR3 sequences, roughly 51% seen once. Material: blood. The receptors were gathered from a woman aged 55-69 years in good health. CDR3s include the opening cysteine and the closing phenylalanine or tryptophan. D genes are given only for firm matches. Rows give clone size only sometimes, using once, few, many, or a class for an expanded clone.

D	size	V	J	DNA	CDR3
TRBD2	NA	TRBV7-2	TRBJ2-7	TGTGCCAGCAGCTCCTCGGGAGGGGCCTCCTACGAGCAGTACTTC	CASSSSGGASYEQYF
NA	few	TRBV12-3/TRBV12-4	TRBJ1-2	TGTGCCAGCAGGACAAACAACTATGGCTACACCTTC	CASRTNNYGYTF
NA	NA	TRBV29-1	TRBJ2-2	TGCGCGGGCAGGGAAGACACCGGGGAGCTGTTTTTT	CAGREDTGELFF
NA	NA	TRBV28	TRBJ1-5	TGTGCCAGCAGAAACTCGGGCCCTAGCAATCAGCCCCAGCATTTT	CASRNSGPSNQPQHF
TRBD1	few	TRBV7-2	TRBJ2-3	TGTGCCAGCAGCACCGGGACAGTCACAGATACGCAGTATTTT	CASSTGTVTDTQYF
TRBD2	NA	TRBV7-2	TRBJ2-4	TGTGCCAGCAGCCTAGTAGCGGGAGCGGTAAACATTCAGTACTTC	CASSLVAGAVNIQYF
NA	few	TRBV12-3/TRBV12-4	TRBJ2-5	TGTGCCAGCAGTCCGGGCTATCTAGATAAGACCCAGTACTTC	CASSPGYLDKTQYF
NA	NA	TRBV25-1	TRBJ1-1	TGTGCCAGCAGTGCACTCGGATCCACTGAAGCTTTCTTT	CASSALGSTEAFF
NA	few	TRBV13	TRBJ2-7	TGTGCCAGCAGCTTACCGCCGGGGACGGGAGACGAGCAGTACTTC	CASSLPPGTGDEQYF
NA	NA	TRBV27	TRBJ2-5	TGTGCCAGCAGTGTAGACCAGGGGGAGGGGTGGGCGACCCAGTACTTC	CASSVDQGEGWATQYF
NA	few	TRBV2	TRBJ1-5	TGTGCCAGCAGTAGGGTAGTTAGCAATCAGCCCCAGCATTTT	CASSRVVSNQPQHF
NA	many	TRBV20-1	TRBJ1-2	TGCAGTGCTCCTAGGGGCAGAGCTAACTATGGCTACACCTTC	CSAPRGRANYGYTF
TRBD2	NA	TRBV12-3/TRBV12-4	TRBJ2-5	TGTGCCAGCAGGCACCTCCGGGCTAGCGGGCAAGAGACCCAGTACTTC	CASRHLRASGQETQYF
TRBD2	few	TRBV6-5	TRBJ2-3	TGTGCCAGCAGTCAGGGACTAGCGGCCGGGAATACGCAGTATTTT	CASSQGLAAGNTQYF
NA	NA	TRBV5-1	TRBJ2-3	TGCGCCAGCAGCCGAGGATCCCTACTAGGCACAGATACGCAGTATTTT	CASSRGSLLGTDTQYF
TRBD1	NA	TRBV12-3/TRBV12-4	TRBJ2-6	TGTGCCAGCAGTCAACGGGACAGCCTCTCTGGGGCCAACGTCCTGACTTTC	CASSQRDSLSGANVLTF
TRBD1	NA	TRBV9	TRBJ1-2	TGTGCCAGCAGCGTAGGTGGATTCGGGACAGACGGCTACACCTTC	CASSVGGFGTDGYTF
NA	few	TRBV25-1	TRBJ2-5	TGTGCCAGCGAGACCGAGTACCAAGAGACCCAGTACTTC	CASETEYQETQYF
NA	NA	TRBV7-2	TRBJ2-3	TGTGCCAGCAGCGTCCCGTTTGGTGCTGCCGATACGCAGTATTTT	CASSVPFGAADTQYF
NA	NA	TRBV7-2	TRBJ1-1	TGTGCCAGCAGCCCCTCTAGAGGGGTCACTGAAGCTTTCTTT	CASSPSRGVTEAFF
TRBD2	NA	TRBV4-1	TRBJ2-5	TGCGCCAGCAGCCAAGGCGCTAGCGGGAGGGCGGAGACCCAGTACTTC	CASSQGASGRAETQYF
TRBD2	NA	TRBV20-1	TRBJ2-1	TGCAGTGCTAGATCTGTTCCGGGACAGATGGTTTCTAGCGGGACATACAATGAGCAGTTCTTC	CSARSVPGQMVSSGTYNEQFF
NA	NA	TRBV7-2	TRBJ2-5	TGTGCCAGCAGCTCTGATTTATCCCGAAATATCAATGAGCAGTACTTC	CASSSDLSRNINEQYF
TRBD1	few	TRBV7-2	TRBJ1-1	TGTGCCAGCAGCTTAGTAGGACAGGGGCTAAACACTGAAGCTTTCTTT	CASSLVGQGLNTEAFF
TRBD1	few	TRBV25-1	TRBJ2-7	TGTGCCAGTGACAGGGGGGCCGAGCAGTACTTC	CASDRGAEQYF
NA	NA	TRBV29-1	TRBJ2-6	TGCAGCGTATCGGAGTCTGGGGCCAACGTCCTGACTTTC	CSVSESGANVLTF
NA	few	TRBV4-1	TRBJ1-6	TGCGCCAGCAGCCAAGGACACGAAGAGGCACCCCTCCACTTT	CASSQGHEEAPLHF
TRBD1	NA	TRBV6-1	TRBJ2-7	TGTGCCAGCAGGGGACAGGGTGTCTACGAGCAGTACTTC	CASRGQGVYEQYF
NA	NA	TRBV7-8	TRBJ1-5	TGTGCCAGCAGCTTAAATGGGGTCGTCAATCAGCCCCAGCATTTT	CASSLNGVVNQPQHF
NA	few	TRBV29-1	TRBJ1-2	TGCAGCGCTATAACCGACCTTGGGGGCTACACCTTC	CSAITDLGGYTF
NA	NA	TRBV7-3	TRBJ2-3	TGTGCCAGCAGCTTAAGTGCCGTCGTGCCTAGCACAGATACGCAGTATTTT	CASSLSAVVPSTDTQYF